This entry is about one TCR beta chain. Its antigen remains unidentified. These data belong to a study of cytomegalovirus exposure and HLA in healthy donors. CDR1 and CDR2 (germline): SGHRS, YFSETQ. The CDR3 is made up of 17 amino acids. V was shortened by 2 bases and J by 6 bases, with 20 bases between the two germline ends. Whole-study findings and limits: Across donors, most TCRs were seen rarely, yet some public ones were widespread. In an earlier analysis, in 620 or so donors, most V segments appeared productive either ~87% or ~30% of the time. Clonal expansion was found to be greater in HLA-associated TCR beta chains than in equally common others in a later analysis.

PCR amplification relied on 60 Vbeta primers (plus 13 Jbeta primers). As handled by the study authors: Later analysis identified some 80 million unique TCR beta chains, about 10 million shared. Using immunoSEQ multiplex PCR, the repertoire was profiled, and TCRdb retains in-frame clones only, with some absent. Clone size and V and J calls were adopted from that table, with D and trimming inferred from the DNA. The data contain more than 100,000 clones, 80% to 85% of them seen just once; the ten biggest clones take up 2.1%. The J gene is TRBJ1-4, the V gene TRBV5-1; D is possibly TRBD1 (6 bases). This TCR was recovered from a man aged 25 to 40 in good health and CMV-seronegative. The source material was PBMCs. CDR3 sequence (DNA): TGCGCCAGCAGCTTCGGACTCGGACAGACAAACTATGAAAAACTGTTTTTT. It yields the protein CASSFGLGQTNYEKLFF.